The rows below give T cell receptor beta chains drawn from one sample of a study of T cells in Graves' hyperthyroidism and ophthalmopathy. MiXCR was run by TCRdb on the multiplex PCR reads, yielding one entry per CDR3 protein. The sample yields 460,000 or so distinct CDR3 sequences, under 15% seen once. The source material was blood. These receptors were obtained from a woman younger than 30 with Graves' hyperthyroidism. CDR3s leave out the opening cysteine and the closing phenylalanine or tryptophan. Fields, in order: J gene, V gene, CDR3 protein.

J: TRBJ1-1
V: TRBV18
CDR3: ASSQIFAVGVNTEAF

J: TRBJ1-2
V: TRBV19
CDR3: ASSRFSKGDSDGYT

J: TRBJ2-2
V: TRBV19
CDR3: ASSISRDRAGELF

J: TRBJ2-1
V: TRBV7-3
CDR3: ASSLPSSEQF

J: TRBJ1-4
V: TRBV7-6
CDR3: ASSTHTPRGDEKLF

J: TRBJ1-5
V: TRBV12-5
CDR3: ASSVVPNQPQH

J: TRBJ2-1
V: TRBV20-1
CDR3: SARRTSGGYNEQF

J: TRBJ1-5
V: TRBV7-8
CDR3: ASSFRDRVNQPQH

J: TRBJ1-3
V: TRBV11-3
CDR3: ASSLRAVLGISGNTIY

J: TRBJ2-3
V: TRBV20-1
CDR3: SARPGGLAGVSDTQY

J: TRBJ1-3
V: TRBV2
CDR3: ASIPRAGGENTIY

J: TRBJ2-4
V: TRBV9
CDR3: ASSVGIAEAKNIQY

J: TRBJ1-2
V: TRBV6-1
CDR3: ASSVRDIYGYT

J: TRBJ2-5
V: TRBV9
CDR3: ASSSAKETQY

J: TRBJ1-1
V: TRBV19
CDR3: ASTDDRGLRLNTEAF

J: TRBJ1-1
V: TRBV12-5
CDR3: ASGRGQGRDTEAF

J: TRBJ2-7
V: TRBV4-2
CDR3: ASSQGASGEWAAEQY

J: TRBJ1-3
V: TRBV7-3
CDR3: ASSLRSPGGAGNTIY

J: TRBJ1-1
V: TRBV30
CDR3: AWSVTGTNTEAF

J: TRBJ2-2
V: TRBV7-3
CDR3: ASRPDLNTGELF

J: TRBJ2-1
V: TRBV6-1
CDR3: ASSELGGRDNEQF

J: TRBJ1-1
V: TRBV4-1
CDR3: ASSHGQGATEAF

J: TRBJ2-1
V: TRBV3-1
CDR3: ASSQTGNGHAVEQF

J: TRBJ1-1
V: TRBV27
CDR3: ASSSRDGRNTEAF

J: TRBJ1-3
V: TRBV12-3/TRBV12-4
CDR3: ASSRGQSSGNTIY

J: TRBJ2-7
V: TRBV11-2
CDR3: ASSLLLAGYEQY

J: TRBJ2-3
V: TRBV18
CDR3: ASSPKETGGTDTHY

J: TRBJ1-2
V: TRBV12-3/TRBV12-4
CDR3: ASRRVKAGYT

J: TRBJ1-1
V: TRBV18
CDR3: ASSTGRNTEAF

J: TRBJ1-4
V: TRBV2
CDR3: AITGQGGRIDEKLF

J: TRBJ1-2
V: TRBV20-1
CDR3: SARALGYT

J: TRBJ1-2
V: TRBV7-9
CDR3: ASSLGTSRGGYT

J: TRBJ2-3
V: TRBV27
CDR3: ASSLFGTSYPNEDTQY

J: TRBJ2-3
V: TRBV12-3/TRBV12-4
CDR3: ASSFRLAGDTQY

J: TRBJ1-5
V: TRBV12-3/TRBV12-4
CDR3: ASRLSRGHDYSNQPQH

J: TRBJ2-2
V: TRBV18
CDR3: ASSPGPGRNTGELF

J: TRBJ1-4
V: TRBV18
CDR3: ASSLSRQNNEKLF

J: TRBJ1-2
V: TRBV5-1
CDR3: ASSLAGLRHGYT

J: TRBJ1-1
V: TRBV12-3/TRBV12-4
CDR3: ASSLGQLNTEAS

J: TRBJ1-1
V: TRBV4-2
CDR3: ASSLEFTQGFGEAF

J: TRBJ2-2
V: TRBV20-1
CDR3: SARNWPANTGELF

J: TRBJ1-2
V: TRBV15
CDR3: ATSRDLAPGTPILYGYT

J: TRBJ2-1
V: TRBV11-3
CDR3: ASSLAPGTSDEQF

J: TRBJ2-5
V: TRBV29-1
CDR3: SVHPGNQETQY

J: TRBJ1-4
V: TRBV12-3/TRBV12-4
CDR3: ASTQGEKLF

J: TRBJ1-1
V: TRBV12-3/TRBV12-4
CDR3: ASSYITGTGVKIEAF

J: TRBJ1-4
V: TRBV29-1
CDR3: SVGRAGSTNEKLF

J: TRBJ2-1
V: TRBV6-1
CDR3: ASSERIGTARNEQF

J: TRBJ1-1
V: TRBV7-9
CDR3: ASGPYRQNTEAF

J: TRBJ2-1
V: TRBV5-1
CDR3: ASSSRTSGREDTYNEQF

J: TRBJ2-1
V: TRBV20-1
CDR3: SAKDRSSYNEQF

J: TRBJ1-1
V: TRBV6-1
CDR3: ASSESHPDTEAF

J: TRBJ1-2
V: TRBV6-1
CDR3: ASSARSGAEGYT

J: TRBJ2-1
V: TRBV11-2
CDR3: ASSLKYNEQF

J: TRBJ2-1
V: TRBV4-1
CDR3: ASSQREGTYNEQF